Listed here are 13 T cell receptor beta chains from one sample, sequenced in a study of CXCR3-negative and CXCR3-positive naive CD8 T cells. TRB cDNA was prepared as libraries by UMI-labeled 5' RACE. TCRdb re-called the 5' RACE reads and catalogs CDR3 proteins one per entry, DNA excluded. The specimen's table records 75,000 to 95,000 distinct CDR3 sequences. Sequencing used naive CXCR3- CD8+ T cells from blood. Subset denoted: CD45RO-CCR7+CD27+CD95- naive CD8+ T cells lacking CXCR3 (TNR3-). The receptors originated from a human donor in good health. Some clones in this sample may be carry-over from other donors' samples.

This rearrangement joins TRBV4-1 to TRBJ2-1; TCRdb returns TRBD2, unconfirmable since there is no DNA. The CDR3 is 18 amino acids. Germline CDR1 reads MGHRA; CDR2 reads YSYEKL. The chain's CDR3 is CASSPFNMGLAGENEQFF.

V usage is TRBV2 and J usage is TRBJ2-1; TCRdb outputs TRBD1, but without DNA this stays unchecked. The CDR3 contains 15 residues. Looked up from germline, CDR1 is SNHLY and CDR2 is FYNNEI. The CDR3 region is CASSDWDSSYNEQFF.

The chain recombines TRBV28 with TRBJ2-5. CDR1 MDHEN and CDR2 SYDVKM come from the germline V gene. There are 14 residues in the CDR3. CDR3 residues: CASSHQRVQETQYF.

V gene TRBV12-3 or TRBV12-4 combines with J gene TRBJ2-7; the TCRdb call, TRBD2, lacks DNA for checking. CDR3 length equals 17 residues. Here the CDR3 reads CASSFGLAGVGSYEQYF.

V is TRBV15 and J is TRBJ2-7; the D gene TCRdb calls, TRBD1, cannot be checked with no DNA. The CDR3 loop spans 15 amino acids. From germline, CDR1 is LNHNV and CDR2 YYDKDF (reference sequence). CDR3 in amino acids: CATSRYQGISYEQYF.

The chain is built from TRBV27 and TRBJ2-7. The CDR3 runs 13 residues. Germline values: CDR1 MNHEY, CDR2 SMNVEV (reference sequence). The CDR3 loop is CASSLSGSYEQCF.

The chain carries TRBV29-1 and TRBJ2-4; TCRdb's D gene call, TRBD1, goes unchecked for lack of DNA. The germline V gene encodes CDR1 SQVTM and CDR2 ANQGSEA. The CDR3 sequence is 13 residues long. The CDR3 is CSVELRDRNIQYF.

CDR3 sequence: CSVEAGGRSTEAFF. V is TRBV29-1 and J is TRBJ1-1. The germline CDR1 and CDR2 sequences are SQVTM and ANQGSEA. This CDR3 region has 14 residues. Looking up the rest from reference TRBV29-1 and TRBJ1-1 gives the full variable domain: SAVISQKPSRDICQRGTSLTIQCQVDSQVTMMFWYRQQPGQSLTLIATANQGSEATYESGFVIDKFPISRPNLTFSTLTVSNMSPEDSSIYLCSVEAGGRSTEAFFGQGTRLTVV.

V is TRBV20-1 and J is TRBJ2-3; TCRdb gives TRBD1 as the D gene, but with no DNA this cannot be confirmed. This CDR3 has 18 residues. The germline V gene has CDR1 DFQATT and CDR2 SNEGSKA (reference sequence). CDR3 region: CSARARPGQGPLSDTQYF.

The chain uses TRBV29-1 and TRBJ2-1; TCRdb reports TRBD1, a call that lacks DNA to check it against. CDR1 and CDR2 (germline): SQVTM, ANQGSEA. The CDR3 consists of 11 residues. The CDR3 region is CSYRFNNEQFF.

V is TRBV4-1 and J is TRBJ2-1; TCRdb calls TRBD2, which cannot be checked without DNA. Germline V CDR1 and CDR2: MGHRA, YSYEKL. CDR3 length: 13 amino acids. CDR3 loop: CASSPVGYNEQFF.

J is TRBJ2-1 and V is TRBV12-3 or TRBV12-4; TCRdb returns TRBD1, unconfirmable since there is no DNA. There are 11 residues in the CDR3. The CDR3 protein is CASRTGVGQFF.

CDR3 amino acids: CSVRPNYGYTF. The chain uses TRBV29-1 and TRBJ1-2. Per germline, CDR1 SQVTM and CDR2 ANQGSEA. The CDR3 totals 11 residues. The full variable domain, rest sourced from reference TRBV29-1 and TRBJ1-2, is SAVISQKPSRDICQRGTSLTIQCQVDSQVTMMFWYRQQPGQSLTLIATANQGSEATYESGFVIDKFPISRPNLTFSTLTVSNMSPEDSSIYLCSVRPNYGYTFGSGTRLTVV.